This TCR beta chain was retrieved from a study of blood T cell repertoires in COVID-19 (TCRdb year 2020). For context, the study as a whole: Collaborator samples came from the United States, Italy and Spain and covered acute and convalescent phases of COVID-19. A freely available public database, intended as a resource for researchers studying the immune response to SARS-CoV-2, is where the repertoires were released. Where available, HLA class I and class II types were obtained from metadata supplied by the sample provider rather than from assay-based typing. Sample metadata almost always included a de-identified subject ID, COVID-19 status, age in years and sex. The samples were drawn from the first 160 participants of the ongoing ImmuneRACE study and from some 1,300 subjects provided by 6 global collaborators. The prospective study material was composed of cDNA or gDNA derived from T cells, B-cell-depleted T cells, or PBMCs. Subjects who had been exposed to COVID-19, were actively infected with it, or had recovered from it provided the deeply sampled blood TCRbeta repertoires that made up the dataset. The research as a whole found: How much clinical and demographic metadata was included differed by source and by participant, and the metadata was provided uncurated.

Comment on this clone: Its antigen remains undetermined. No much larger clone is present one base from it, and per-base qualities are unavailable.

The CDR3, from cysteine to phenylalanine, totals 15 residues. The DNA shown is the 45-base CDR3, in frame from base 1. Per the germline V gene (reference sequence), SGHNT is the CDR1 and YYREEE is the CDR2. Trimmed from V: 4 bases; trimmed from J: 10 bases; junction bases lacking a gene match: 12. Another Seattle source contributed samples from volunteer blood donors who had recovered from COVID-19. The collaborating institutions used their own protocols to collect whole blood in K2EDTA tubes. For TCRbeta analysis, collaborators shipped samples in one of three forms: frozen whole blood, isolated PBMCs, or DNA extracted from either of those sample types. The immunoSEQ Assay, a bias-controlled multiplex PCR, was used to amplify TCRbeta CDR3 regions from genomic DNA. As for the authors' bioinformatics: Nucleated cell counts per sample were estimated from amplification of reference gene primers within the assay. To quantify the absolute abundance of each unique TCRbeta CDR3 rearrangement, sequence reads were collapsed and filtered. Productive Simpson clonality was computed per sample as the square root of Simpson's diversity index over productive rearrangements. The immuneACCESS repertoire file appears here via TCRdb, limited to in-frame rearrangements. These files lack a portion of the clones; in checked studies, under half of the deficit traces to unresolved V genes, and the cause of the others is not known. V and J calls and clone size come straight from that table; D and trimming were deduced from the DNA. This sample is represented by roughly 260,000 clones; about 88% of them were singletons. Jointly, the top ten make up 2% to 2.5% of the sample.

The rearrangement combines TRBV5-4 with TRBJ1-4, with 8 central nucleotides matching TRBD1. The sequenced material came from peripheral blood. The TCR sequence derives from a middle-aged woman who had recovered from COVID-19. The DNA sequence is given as TGTGCCAGCAGCCCCGGACAGGGCCGATTGGGAAAACTGTTTTTT. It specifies CASSPGQGRLGKLFF.